Described below is a single T cell receptor beta chain sequence and its context. This record belongs to a study of OX40 agonist ivuxolimab in advanced cancers. On the study more broadly: Earlier anti-PD-1, anti-PD-L1 or anti-CTLA-4 therapy was permitted; 35% to 50% had received some.

The V end lost 2 bases, the J end lost 5 bases, and 5 bases lay between the germline ends. CDR3 length: 11 residues. Looked up from germline, CDR1 is GTSNPN and CDR2 is SVGIG (reference sequence). Produced via immunoSEQ multiplex PCR; TCRdb's table is partial and in-frame only. The profile covers tens of thousands of clones, with more than 85% appearing a single time and roughly 2.6% taken by the ten largest. The sequence was collected from an adult with an advanced solid tumor such as melanoma, head and neck, liver or kidney cancer. The rearrangement joins TRBV30 to TRBJ2-3; the D is unclear. Sequencing was performed on CD4+ or CD8+ T cells sorted from blood, taken in a trial of the OX40 agonist ivuxolimab. DNA for the CDR3: TGTGCCTGGAGTTTTAAAGATACGCAGTATTTT. It is translated as CAWSFKDTQYF.